A selection of T cell receptor beta chains follows, all from one sample in a study of vaccination and CD4 T cells after COVID-19. No antigens are known for them. TCRdb redid the calling of the PCR reads with MiXCR, one entry per CDR3 protein. The table includes approximately 13,000 distinct CDR3 sequences, about 55% detected once. The sequenced material came from CD4+ T cells from blood, cultured in vitro. The receptors derive from a human donor who had recovered from COVID-19. The CDR3 runs from the conserved cysteine through the conserved F or W. The order of the fields is D gene, V gene, clone size, J gene, CDR3 DNA, CDR3 protein. The D gene is left open where the match is weak. For some rows the clone size is stated as once, few or many, or as a class when expanded; others skip it.

D gene: .; V gene: TRBV7-2; clone size: .; J gene: TRBJ1-4; CDR3 DNA: TGTGCCAGCAGCTGGCGACCGGGACTGACTAATGAAAAACTGTTTTTT; CDR3 protein: CASSWRPGLTNEKLFF
D gene: .; V gene: TRBV7-9; clone size: .; J gene: TRBJ2-5; CDR3 DNA: TGTGCCAGCAGAAGAGAGGTCGAGACCCAGTACTTC; CDR3 protein: CASRREVETQYF
D gene: TRBD2; V gene: TRBV5-1; clone size: .; J gene: TRBJ2-1; CDR3 DNA: TGCGCCAGCAGCTTGGAACTAGCGGGAGGGTACAATGAGCAGTTCTTC; CDR3 protein: CASSLELAGGYNEQFF
D gene: .; V gene: TRBV9; clone size: .; J gene: TRBJ1-5; CDR3 DNA: TGTGCCAGCAGCGTAGGGCCTGAACAGGGCGGTTTGACCCAGCATTTT; CDR3 protein: CASSVGPEQGGLTQHF
D gene: .; V gene: TRBV28; clone size: .; J gene: TRBJ1-6; CDR3 DNA: TGTGCCAGCAGTGTACTGGGCTCACCCCTCCACTTT; CDR3 protein: CASSVLGSPLHF
D gene: .; V gene: TRBV18; clone size: few; J gene: TRBJ2-7; CDR3 DNA: TGTGCCAGCTCGGACTACGTCTCCCCGCTAGGGGACGAGCAGTACTTC; CDR3 protein: CASSDYVSPLGDEQYF
D gene: TRBD1; V gene: TRBV24-1; clone size: few; J gene: TRBJ1-2; CDR3 DNA: TGTGCCACCAGTGAGACAGGGGGCGCTTTGGGCTATGGCTACACCTTC; CDR3 protein: CATSETGGALGYGYTF
D gene: .; V gene: TRBV5-1; clone size: .; J gene: TRBJ2-5; CDR3 DNA: TGCGCCAGCAGCTCTGGACACCGACAAGAGACCCAGTACTTC; CDR3 protein: CASSSGHRQETQYF
D gene: .; V gene: TRBV7-3; clone size: .; J gene: TRBJ2-2; CDR3 DNA: TGTGCCAGCAGCACCGGACATACCGGGGAGCTGTTTTTT; CDR3 protein: CASSTGHTGELFF
D gene: TRBD2; V gene: TRBV9; clone size: .; J gene: TRBJ2-5; CDR3 DNA: TGTGCCAGCAGCGTAGGAGGGACGGGGGGCCAAGAGACCCAGTACTTC; CDR3 protein: CASSVGGTGGQETQYF
D gene: .; V gene: TRBV20-1; clone size: .; J gene: TRBJ2-6; CDR3 DNA: TGCAGTGCCGCTAAAGGACATAGCCACCAAGGGGCCAACGTCCTGACTTTC; CDR3 protein: CSAAKGHSHQGANVLTF
D gene: .; V gene: TRBV28; clone size: .; J gene: TRBJ1-5; CDR3 DNA: TGTGCCAGCAATACAGGGTCGAATCAGCCCCAGCATTTT; CDR3 protein: CASNTGSNQPQHF
D gene: .; V gene: TRBV7-9; clone size: few; J gene: TRBJ2-5; CDR3 DNA: TGTGCCAGCAGCTTACCGGGAGAGACCCAGTACTTC; CDR3 protein: CASSLPGETQYF
D gene: TRBD1; V gene: TRBV6-5; clone size: .; J gene: TRBJ2-7; CDR3 DNA: TGTGCCAGCAGTTACTCGGCAGGGGGCTCCTACGAGCAGTACTTC; CDR3 protein: CASSYSAGGSYEQYF
D gene: TRBD1; V gene: TRBV29-1; clone size: once; J gene: TRBJ1-2; CDR3 DNA: TGCAGCGTTACGGTTGGGACAGTCCGCTATGGCTACACCTTC; CDR3 protein: CSVTVGTVRYGYTF
D gene: TRBD2; V gene: TRBV20-1; clone size: .; J gene: TRBJ2-5; CDR3 DNA: TGCAGTGCTAGAGATCGCGGACTAGATCAAGAGACCCAGTACTTC; CDR3 protein: CSARDRGLDQETQYF
D gene: TRBD1; V gene: TRBV6-1; clone size: .; J gene: TRBJ2-3; CDR3 DNA: TGTGCCAGCAGTGAGAGGGGGCGCTCAGATACGCAGTATTTT; CDR3 protein: CASSERGRSDTQYF
D gene: .; V gene: TRBV20-1; clone size: few; J gene: TRBJ1-6; CDR3 DNA: TGCAGTGCTGGCTCGGGGCCTAATTCACCCCTCCACTTT; CDR3 protein: CSAGSGPNSPLHF
D gene: .; V gene: TRBV5-1; clone size: .; J gene: TRBJ2-7; CDR3 DNA: TGCGCCAGCAGCTCGGGCACGGGCTGGGACTACGAGCAGTACTTC; CDR3 protein: CASSSGTGWDYEQYF
D gene: TRBD1; V gene: TRBV29-1; clone size: .; J gene: TRBJ2-5; CDR3 DNA: TGCAGCGCCCACAGGGGTTCGGAGACCCAGTACTTC; CDR3 protein: CSAHRGSETQYF
D gene: .; V gene: TRBV15; clone size: few; J gene: TRBJ2-7; CDR3 DNA: TGTGCCACCAGCAGAGCCGGGGGCGGATACGAGCAGTACTTC; CDR3 protein: CATSRAGGGYEQYF
D gene: .; V gene: TRBV19; clone size: large; J gene: TRBJ2-2; CDR3 DNA: TGTGCCACCAGGGCGGGGGCCATCACCGGGGAGCTGTTTTTT; CDR3 protein: CATRAGAITGELFF
D gene: TRBD1; V gene: TRBV4-1; clone size: .; J gene: TRBJ1-5; CDR3 DNA: TGCGCCAGCAGCCGAGAAGGAGGGACAGCCTATCAGCCCCAGCATTTT; CDR3 protein: CASSREGGTAYQPQHF
D gene: .; V gene: TRBV19; clone size: few; J gene: TRBJ1-1; CDR3 DNA: TGTGCCAGTAGTATAGTTCCAGGGATGAACACTGAAGCTTTCTTT; CDR3 protein: CASSIVPGMNTEAFF
D gene: .; V gene: TRBV2; clone size: few; J gene: TRBJ2-5; CDR3 DNA: TGTGCCAGCAGTGGGACGAGTAGGCCCTCAGGGACCCAGTACTTC; CDR3 protein: CASSGTSRPSGTQYF
D gene: TRBD2; V gene: TRBV14; clone size: .; J gene: TRBJ2-7; CDR3 DNA: TGTGCCAGCAGCCTTGTCCCGGCGGGAGTGGGCGAGCAGTACTTC; CDR3 protein: CASSLVPAGVGEQYF
D gene: .; V gene: TRBV2; clone size: once; J gene: TRBJ2-7; CDR3 DNA: TGTGCCAGCAGGGCGCAGGGGACCTCCTACGAGCAGTACTTC; CDR3 protein: CASRAQGTSYEQYF
D gene: .; V gene: TRBV14; clone size: .; J gene: TRBJ1-2; CDR3 DNA: TGTGCCAGCAGCCAAGGTCTCCAATATGGCTACACCTTC; CDR3 protein: CASSQGLQYGYTF
D gene: .; V gene: TRBV5-6; clone size: .; J gene: TRBJ1-5; CDR3 DNA: TGTGCCAGCAGCTTGGGCAATCAGCCCCAGCATTTT; CDR3 protein: CASSLGNQPQHF
D gene: .; V gene: TRBV4-1; clone size: .; J gene: TRBJ2-6; CDR3 DNA: TGCGCCAGCAGCCAGGTAGGAAGGACCGGGGCCAACGTCCTGACTTTC; CDR3 protein: CASSQVGRTGANVLTF
D gene: .; V gene: TRBV11-2; clone size: .; J gene: TRBJ1-2; CDR3 DNA: TGTGCCAGCAGACACGACAGACTCTATGGCTACACCTTC; CDR3 protein: CASRHDRLYGYTF
D gene: .; V gene: TRBV7-2; clone size: .; J gene: TRBJ2-3; CDR3 DNA: TGTGCCAGCAGCTTCGGCTGGGGCACAGATACGCAGTATTTT; CDR3 protein: CASSFGWGTDTQYF
D gene: .; V gene: TRBV12-2; clone size: .; J gene: TRBJ1-5; CDR3 DNA: TGTGCAAGTCGCACGGACAGGGGGTGTCCCTATAGCAATCAGCCCCAGCATTTT; CDR3 protein: CASRTDRGCPYSNQPQHF
D gene: TRBD2; V gene: TRBV2; clone size: .; J gene: TRBJ2-7; CDR3 DNA: TGTGCCAGCAGGTCCGGGACTAGAAGTGCGAAGCAGTACTTC; CDR3 protein: CASRSGTRSAKQYF
D gene: .; V gene: TRBV10-1; clone size: .; J gene: TRBJ2-5; CDR3 DNA: TGCGCCAGCAGTGAGTCGACGGCTCAAGAGACCCAGTACTTC; CDR3 protein: CASSESTAQETQYF
D gene: TRBD1; V gene: TRBV20-1; clone size: medium-sized; J gene: TRBJ2-2; CDR3 DNA: TGCAGTGCTAGAGCCGGACAGGGGGCCACCGGGGAGCTGTTTTTT; CDR3 protein: CSARAGQGATGELFF
D gene: .; V gene: TRBV6-5; clone size: few; J gene: TRBJ2-7; CDR3 DNA: TGTGCCAGCAGTTACCGTCCGGGGGCCTACGAGCAGTACTTC; CDR3 protein: CASSYRPGAYEQYF
D gene: .; V gene: TRBV7-2; clone size: few; J gene: TRBJ2-7; CDR3 DNA: TGTGCCAGCAGCTTAGTTGGATACGAGCAGTACTTC; CDR3 protein: CASSLVGYEQYF
D gene: .; V gene: TRBV11-1; clone size: few; J gene: TRBJ2-7; CDR3 DNA: TGTGCCAGCAGCTTAGACCCCGGGACGTCAATCTACGAGCAGTACTTC; CDR3 protein: CASSLDPGTSIYEQYF
D gene: TRBD1; V gene: TRBV6-5; clone size: few; J gene: TRBJ1-5; CDR3 DNA: TGTGCCAGCAGTTACCTCACGGGACAGGGGGCCACTAGCAATCAGCCCCAGCATTTT; CDR3 protein: CASSYLTGQGATSNQPQHF
D gene: TRBD1; V gene: TRBV7-3; clone size: .; J gene: TRBJ2-2; CDR3 DNA: TGTGCCAGCAGCTCCTCCCCTACCGGGACAGGGGGGTCCGGGGAGCTGTTTTTT; CDR3 protein: CASSSSPTGTGGSGELFF
D gene: .; V gene: TRBV20-1; clone size: .; J gene: TRBJ2-1; CDR3 DNA: TGCAGTGCTAGAGAGACAGTATACAATGAGCAGTTCTTC; CDR3 protein: CSARETVYNEQFF
D gene: TRBD2; V gene: TRBV6-2/TRBV6-3; clone size: .; J gene: TRBJ2-3; CDR3 DNA: TGTGCCAGCAGTTACCTCCTGGGACTAGCGGGAGGGGAGGGCACAGATACGCAGTATTTT; CDR3 protein: CASSYLLGLAGGEGTDTQYF
D gene: .; V gene: TRBV12-3/TRBV12-4; clone size: .; J gene: TRBJ1-2; CDR3 DNA: TGTGCCAGCAGTTTAGGTAGCTATTTAAACTATGGCTACACCTTC; CDR3 protein: CASSLGSYLNYGYTF
D gene: TRBD1; V gene: TRBV27; clone size: .; J gene: TRBJ1-2; CDR3 DNA: TGTGCCAGCAGACCCCACGGGACAGGGGGGCCTAACTATGGCTACACCTTC; CDR3 protein: CASRPHGTGGPNYGYTF
D gene: .; V gene: TRBV28; clone size: .; J gene: TRBJ2-1; CDR3 DNA: TGTGCCAGCAGCGCTATAGGCGTTGGCAATGAGCAGTTCTTC; CDR3 protein: CASSAIGVGNEQFF
D gene: .; V gene: TRBV7-2; clone size: .; J gene: TRBJ1-4; CDR3 DNA: TGTGCCAGCAGCTTAAGTTTGGGGGGGACCTTTGCAACTAATGAAAAACTGTTTTTT; CDR3 protein: CASSLSLGGTFATNEKLFF
D gene: .; V gene: TRBV28; clone size: .; J gene: TRBJ1-4; CDR3 DNA: TGTGCCAGCAGTTTAGTCCGGGGCGTTAATGAAAAACTGTTTTTT; CDR3 protein: CASSLVRGVNEKLFF
D gene: .; V gene: TRBV29-1; clone size: .; J gene: TRBJ2-2; CDR3 DNA: TGCAGCGTACTAGGGGGCACCGGGGAGCTGTTTTTT; CDR3 protein: CSVLGGTGELFF
D gene: .; V gene: TRBV28; clone size: .; J gene: TRBJ1-6; CDR3 DNA: TGTGCCAGCAGTTTACTGGCAGGGGAGAGTTCACCCCTCCACTTT; CDR3 protein: CASSLLAGESSPLHF